This entry features one T cell receptor (beta chain) sequence. Participant-reported clinical history was the basis for cohort assignment. Cohort 3 donors counted as recovered after two negative PCRs, clearance, or resolved symptoms. Germline CDR1 reads KGHDR; CDR2 reads SFDVKD. The CDR3 spans 13 residues. Trimming left V 3 bases short and J 4 bases short, with 8 bases between. The data were obtained in a study of blood T cell repertoires in COVID-19. Study details: Samples representing acute and convalescent COVID-19 were sourced from the United States, Italy and Spain. Sources were T cells, B-cell-depleted T cells, or PBMCs; the material itself was cDNA or gDNA.

Only in-frame clones appear in the TCRdb table, and some are missing; sequencing was by immunoSEQ multiplex PCR. This sample carries about 300,000 clones, under 90% of them seen once, and the ten largest clones take over 3.5%. V and J are TRBV24-1 and TRBJ2-5, with a possible D match to TRBD2 (6 bases). Material for sequencing was PBMCs or T cells enriched from blood (not recorded which). This TCR derives from a man aged 30 to 45 who had recovered from COVID-19. The CDR3 reads CATSDPGLETQYF. The CDR3 bases are TGTGCCACCAGTGATCCGGGACTAGAGACCCAGTACTTC.